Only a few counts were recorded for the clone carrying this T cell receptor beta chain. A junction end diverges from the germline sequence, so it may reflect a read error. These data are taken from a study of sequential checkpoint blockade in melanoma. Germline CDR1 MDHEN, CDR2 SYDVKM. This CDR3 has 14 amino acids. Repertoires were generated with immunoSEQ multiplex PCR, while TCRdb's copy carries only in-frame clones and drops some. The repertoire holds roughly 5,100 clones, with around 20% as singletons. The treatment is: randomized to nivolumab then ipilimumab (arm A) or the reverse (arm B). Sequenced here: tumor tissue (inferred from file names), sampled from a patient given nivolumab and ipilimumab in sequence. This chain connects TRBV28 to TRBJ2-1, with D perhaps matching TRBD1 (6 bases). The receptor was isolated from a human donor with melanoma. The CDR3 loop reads CASSFPTAYRVAVF. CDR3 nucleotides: TGTGCCAGCAGTTTCCCGACGGCGTACAGGGTTGCAGTCTTC.